These T cell receptor beta chains were read from a single sample in a study of blood T cell repertoires in COVID-19. TCRdb keeps only in-frame clones here, not all; method: immunoSEQ multiplex PCR. The sample has fewer than 300,000 clones, approximately 90% seen once. The sequenced material came from peripheral blood. These receptors originate from a woman younger than 45 with COVID-19, enrolled during active disease. The CDR3 runs from the conserved cysteine through the conserved F or W. The order of the fields is D gene, clone size, V gene, J gene, CDR3 DNA, CDR3 protein. The D gene is left open where the match is weak. Size is stated for part of the rows, as once, few or many counts, or as a class when the clone is expanded.

d_call: .
clone_size: .
v_call: TRBV19
j_call: TRBJ1-4
cdr3_nt: TGTGCCAGTAGTATCCGGACAGCAACTAATGAAAAACTGTTTTTT
cdr3_aa: CASSIRTATNEKLFF

d_call: .
clone_size: .
v_call: TRBV2
j_call: TRBJ1-1
cdr3_nt: TGTGCCAGCAGCCCAACCTCCTTGAGCACTGAAGCTTTCTTT
cdr3_aa: CASSPTSLSTEAFF

d_call: TRBD2
clone_size: .
v_call: TRBV13
j_call: TRBJ2-7
cdr3_nt: TGTGCCAGCAGCCCCCGGGGGAGCGGGGCCTACGAGCAGTACTTC
cdr3_aa: CASSPRGSGAYEQYF

d_call: .
clone_size: few
v_call: TRBV18
j_call: TRBJ1-4
cdr3_nt: TGTGCCAGCTCACCGGGGAGGTCCTTTAATGAAAAACTGTTTTTT
cdr3_aa: CASSPGRSFNEKLFF

d_call: TRBD1
clone_size: .
v_call: TRBV9
j_call: TRBJ1-1
cdr3_nt: TGTGCCAGCAGCGTAGACCTGACAGGGTTGAACACTGAAGCTTTCTTT
cdr3_aa: CASSVDLTGLNTEAFF

d_call: TRBD1
clone_size: .
v_call: TRBV30
j_call: TRBJ1-2
cdr3_nt: TGTGCCTGGAGTGACGGACAGGGGGTGGGCTATGGCTACACCTTC
cdr3_aa: CAWSDGQGVGYGYTF

d_call: .
clone_size: .
v_call: TRBV16
j_call: TRBJ2-5
cdr3_nt: TGTGCCAGCAGCCGATTAGGGGGCCAAGAGACCCAGTACTTC
cdr3_aa: CASSRLGGQETQYF

d_call: TRBD1
clone_size: once
v_call: TRBV28
j_call: TRBJ1-1
cdr3_nt: TGTGCCAGCAGTTTTAGTAGGGGGCGGTCTGAAGCTTTCTTT
cdr3_aa: CASSFSRGRSEAFF

d_call: .
clone_size: .
v_call: TRBV12-3/TRBV12-4
j_call: TRBJ2-1
cdr3_nt: TGTGCCAGCAGCCACAGTTACAATGAGCAGTTCTTC
cdr3_aa: CASSHSYNEQFF

d_call: .
clone_size: .
v_call: TRBV28
j_call: TRBJ1-6
cdr3_nt: TGTGCCAGCAGTGAATTTCTAGGGGCAGGCCAAAATTCACCCCTCCACTTT
cdr3_aa: CASSEFLGAGQNSPLHF

d_call: TRBD2
clone_size: .
v_call: TRBV19
j_call: TRBJ2-3
cdr3_nt: TGTGCCAGTAGTATATCGGCGGGAGGTAGCACAGATACGCAGTATTTT
cdr3_aa: CASSISAGGSTDTQYF

d_call: TRBD1
clone_size: .
v_call: TRBV5-1
j_call: TRBJ2-7
cdr3_nt: TGCGCCAGCAGCTTGGAGGGACAGTCATACGAGCAGTACTTC
cdr3_aa: CASSLEGQSYEQYF

d_call: .
clone_size: .
v_call: TRBV7-9
j_call: TRBJ1-1
cdr3_nt: TGTGCCAGCAGCTTAGAGACAGGCCTTCGCACTGAAGCTTTCTTT
cdr3_aa: CASSLETGLRTEAFF

d_call: TRBD1
clone_size: .
v_call: TRBV18
j_call: TRBJ1-2
cdr3_nt: TGTGCCAGCTCACCTAACGCTGACACCCAGGGGGATGGCTACACCTTC
cdr3_aa: CASSPNADTQGDGYTF

d_call: .
clone_size: .
v_call: TRBV6-5
j_call: TRBJ2-2
cdr3_nt: TGTGCCAGCAGTTACTCGGAGGGGCCCGGGGAGCTGTTTTTT
cdr3_aa: CASSYSEGPGELFF

d_call: .
clone_size: .
v_call: TRBV4-1
j_call: TRBJ1-2
cdr3_nt: TGCGCCAGCAGCCAAAAACAGGGTCTCTATGGCTACACCTTC
cdr3_aa: CASSQKQGLYGYTF

d_call: TRBD2
clone_size: .
v_call: TRBV10-1
j_call: TRBJ2-1
cdr3_nt: TGCGCCAGCAGTGAAACGGGAGCGGGGAATGAGCAGTTCTTC
cdr3_aa: CASSETGAGNEQFF

d_call: TRBD1
clone_size: .
v_call: TRBV7-9
j_call: TRBJ1-3
cdr3_nt: TGTGCCAGCAGCATCCTTGACAGGGTGGGCGGAAACACCATATATTTT
cdr3_aa: CASSILDRVGGNTIYF

d_call: .
clone_size: .
v_call: TRBV28
j_call: TRBJ1-2
cdr3_nt: TGTGCCAGCAGTCTCTCCACAGTTCAATATGGCTACACCTTC
cdr3_aa: CASSLSTVQYGYTF

d_call: TRBD1
clone_size: once
v_call: TRBV10-3
j_call: TRBJ1-2
cdr3_nt: TGTGCCACAGAAAGGGACAGGGTGGGCGGCTACACCTTC
cdr3_aa: CATERDRVGGYTF

d_call: TRBD2
clone_size: .
v_call: TRBV10-3
j_call: TRBJ2-1
cdr3_nt: TGTGCCATCAGTGAGTCGCGACAGGGAACTAGCGGGAGAGGCAATGAGCAGTTCTTC
cdr3_aa: CAISESRQGTSGRGNEQFF

d_call: .
clone_size: .
v_call: TRBV14
j_call: TRBJ1-2
cdr3_nt: TGTGCCAGCAGCCAAGGAAGGGACTACCGCGGCTACACCTTC
cdr3_aa: CASSQGRDYRGYTF

d_call: .
clone_size: .
v_call: TRBV15
j_call: TRBJ1-4
cdr3_nt: TGTGCCACCAGCGTCAGGGGTGGAGAAAAACTGTTTTTT
cdr3_aa: CATSVRGGEKLFF

d_call: .
clone_size: .
v_call: TRBV4-1
j_call: TRBJ1-1
cdr3_nt: TGCGCCAGCAGCCAGGGGGCGGGTTTCACTGAAGCTTTCTTT
cdr3_aa: CASSQGAGFTEAFF

d_call: .
clone_size: .
v_call: TRBV12-3/TRBV12-4
j_call: TRBJ2-1
cdr3_nt: TGTGCCAGCAGTCCGGGGACAAGTGAGCAGTTCTTC
cdr3_aa: CASSPGTSEQFF

d_call: TRBD2
clone_size: .
v_call: TRBV6-5
j_call: TRBJ2-7
cdr3_nt: TGTGCCAGCAGTTATAACGGGAGGGCCTACGAGCAGTACTTC
cdr3_aa: CASSYNGRAYEQYF

d_call: .
clone_size: .
v_call: TRBV6-5
j_call: TRBJ1-1
cdr3_nt: TGTGCCAGCAGACGAACAGGTGAAGGGGCTGAAGCTTTCTTT
cdr3_aa: CASRRTGEGAEAFF

d_call: .
clone_size: .
v_call: TRBV15
j_call: TRBJ2-7
cdr3_nt: TGTGCCACCAGCAGAGGAACACAGGGTTCCGAGCAGTACTTC
cdr3_aa: CATSRGTQGSEQYF

d_call: .
clone_size: .
v_call: TRBV24-1
j_call: TRBJ2-5
cdr3_nt: TGTGCCACCAGTGATAGGACAGTTCAAGAGACCCAGTACTTC
cdr3_aa: CATSDRTVQETQYF

d_call: .
clone_size: .
v_call: TRBV28
j_call: TRBJ1-5
cdr3_nt: TGTGCCAGCAGTCTAGGGGTTCAGCCCCAGCATTTT
cdr3_aa: CASSLGVQPQHF

d_call: .
clone_size: once
v_call: TRBV27
j_call: TRBJ1-2
cdr3_nt: TGTGCCAGCAGTTTGGGCCAGGGAATAGATGGCTACACCTTC
cdr3_aa: CASSLGQGIDGYTF

d_call: .
clone_size: .
v_call: TRBV30
j_call: TRBJ2-2
cdr3_nt: TGTGCCTGGAACCCCGAGATTCCCACCGGGGAGCTGTTTTTT
cdr3_aa: CAWNPEIPTGELFF

d_call: .
clone_size: .
v_call: TRBV19
j_call: TRBJ1-6
cdr3_nt: TGTGCCAGTAGTTCGACCGGGGAACTATCACCCCTCCACTTT
cdr3_aa: CASSSTGELSPLHF

d_call: TRBD1
clone_size: .
v_call: TRBV12-3/TRBV12-4
j_call: TRBJ1-5
cdr3_nt: TGTGCCAGCAGCTATCAGGGGGGCCAGCCCCAGCATTTT
cdr3_aa: CASSYQGGQPQHF

d_call: TRBD1
clone_size: .
v_call: TRBV5-5
j_call: TRBJ1-5
cdr3_nt: TGTGCCAGCAGCTTGGAAGTGGACAGGGAATTACTGCGCAATCAGCCCCAGCATTTT
cdr3_aa: CASSLEVDRELLRNQPQHF

d_call: .
clone_size: .
v_call: TRBV29-1
j_call: TRBJ1-2
cdr3_nt: TGCAGCGTTGACAGGGAACATTCCTATGGCTACACCTTC
cdr3_aa: CSVDREHSYGYTF

d_call: TRBD2
clone_size: .
v_call: TRBV4-1
j_call: TRBJ2-3
cdr3_nt: TGCGCCAGCAGCCGACAAATTGGACTAGCGGGTAACACAGATACGCAGTATTTT
cdr3_aa: CASSRQIGLAGNTDTQYF

d_call: .
clone_size: .
v_call: TRBV27
j_call: TRBJ1-1
cdr3_nt: TGTGCCAGCAGTTTATTGCGGCCGAACACTGAAGCTTTCTTT
cdr3_aa: CASSLLRPNTEAFF

d_call: .
clone_size: .
v_call: TRBV6-5
j_call: TRBJ1-1
cdr3_nt: TGTGCCAGCAGTTACGGGGGGGGTCGGAACACTGAAGCTTTCTTT
cdr3_aa: CASSYGGGRNTEAFF

d_call: .
clone_size: .
v_call: TRBV7-2
j_call: TRBJ2-2
cdr3_nt: TGTGCCAGCACCATCGGGTCCACCGGGGAGCTGTTTTTT
cdr3_aa: CASTIGSTGELFF

d_call: TRBD2
clone_size: .
v_call: TRBV19
j_call: TRBJ2-1
cdr3_nt: TGTGCCAGTAGTGGGACTAGCGGGGGGAGCTCCTACAATGAGCAGTTCTTC
cdr3_aa: CASSGTSGGSSYNEQFF

d_call: .
clone_size: .
v_call: TRBV29-1
j_call: TRBJ1-1
cdr3_nt: TGCAGCGTTGAAGGGTTGGGCCAGTTGTTCACTGAAGCTTTCTTT
cdr3_aa: CSVEGLGQLFTEAFF

d_call: .
clone_size: .
v_call: TRBV5-8
j_call: TRBJ1-5
cdr3_nt: TGTGCCAGCAGCCTCGGGACTCCTGGGTATCAGCCCCAGCATTTT
cdr3_aa: CASSLGTPGYQPQHF

d_call: TRBD1
clone_size: .
v_call: TRBV28
j_call: TRBJ1-2
cdr3_nt: TGTGCCAGCAGTTTATCAGGACAGGGGTTTAATTATGGCTACACCTTC
cdr3_aa: CASSLSGQGFNYGYTF

d_call: TRBD1
clone_size: .
v_call: TRBV2
j_call: TRBJ1-2
cdr3_nt: TGTGCCAGCAGGCTGACAGGGGCCGCAAACTATGGCTACACCTTC
cdr3_aa: CASRLTGAANYGYTF

d_call: .
clone_size: few
v_call: TRBV6-5
j_call: TRBJ1-1
cdr3_nt: TGTGCCAGCAGCGCCAGAATCACCCTGAACACTGAAGCTTTCTTT
cdr3_aa: CASSARITLNTEAFF

d_call: TRBD1
clone_size: .
v_call: TRBV2
j_call: TRBJ1-5
cdr3_nt: TGTGCCAGCAGTCCACAGGGGGGCAATCAGCCCCAGCATTTT
cdr3_aa: CASSPQGGNQPQHF

d_call: TRBD1
clone_size: few
v_call: TRBV18
j_call: TRBJ1-1
cdr3_nt: TGTGCCAGCTCACCGACGACAGGGAGGAACACTGAAGCTTTCTTT
cdr3_aa: CASSPTTGRNTEAFF

d_call: .
clone_size: few
v_call: TRBV11-3
j_call: TRBJ1-1
cdr3_nt: TGTGCCAGCAGCTTAGAGGGGGACAAGAACACTGAAGCTTTCTTT
cdr3_aa: CASSLEGDKNTEAFF

d_call: .
clone_size: once
v_call: TRBV19
j_call: TRBJ1-3
cdr3_nt: TGTGCCAGTAGTATAGACCTGAGCTCTGGAAACACCATATATTTT
cdr3_aa: CASSIDLSSGNTIYF

d_call: TRBD2
clone_size: .
v_call: TRBV6-2/TRBV6-3
j_call: TRBJ2-3
cdr3_nt: TGTGCCAGCAGCCGTAGCGGGTCCACAGATACGCAGTATTTT
cdr3_aa: CASSRSGSTDTQYF